The next 18 T cell receptor beta chains were all read from a single sample in a study of T cell clusters in autoimmune cytopenias. One tube held mixed TRB-A and TRB-B primer pools for touch-down PCR. TCRdb re-analyzed the multiplex PCR reads; it lists each CDR3 protein once, without DNA. The sample has 7,000 or so distinct CDR3 sequences. TRB was amplified from about 260 ng of peripheral blood genomic DNA per sample. Input material: peripheral blood. These receptors all come from a human donor with an autoimmune cytopenia or autoimmune hepatitis (not recorded which).

The chain carries TRBV7-9 and TRBJ1-1. The CDR3 spans 11 residues. Germline CDR1 SEHNR, CDR2 FQNEAQ (reference sequence). The CDR3 is CASSTSAEAFF.

This clonotype registers medium-sized (0.01 to 0.1%) by frequency. The chain combines TRBV27 with TRBJ2-3; without DNA, the TCRdb call of TRBD1 cannot be checked. This CDR3 has 14 amino acids. Looked up from germline, CDR1 is MNHEY and CDR2 is SMNVEV (reference sequence). The CDR3 here is CASARNRVLDTQYF.

This chain joins TRBV5-5 and TRBJ2-1. The CDR3 length is 15 residues. Germline V gene sequence: CDR1 SGHKS, CDR2 YYEKEE (reference sequence). CDR3 region: CASSLVSFGYNEQFF.

This clonotype ranks as medium-sized in terms of frequency. The chain joins TRBV18 to TRBJ1-1. The V gene's germline CDR1 is KGHSH and CDR2 LQKENI. There are 12 residues in the CDR3. The CDR3 loop is CASSPRGEEAFF.

V gene TRBV19 combines with J gene TRBJ1-4. The CDR3 runs 15 residues. Germline V CDR1 and CDR2: LNHDA, SQIVND (reference sequence). The CDR3 sequence is CASQLWRTNNEKLFF. Full variable domain (outside the CDR3, taken from reference TRBV19 and TRBJ1-4): DGGITQSPKYLFRKEGQNVTLSCEQNLNHDAMYWYRQDPGQGLRLIYYSQIVNDFQKGDIAEGYSVSREKKESFPLTVTSAQKNPTAFYLCASQLWRTNNEKLFFGSGTQLSVL.

Considering frequency, this clonotype is medium-sized. The chain's CDR3 is CSVDGWLAGDRETQYF. J is TRBJ2-5 and V is TRBV29-1; without DNA, the TCRdb call of TRBD2 cannot be checked. Germline V gene lookup returns CDR1 SQVTM and CDR2 ANQGSEA. The CDR3 runs to 16 residues.

Frequency places this clonotype as medium-sized. The chain has TRBV6-5 and TRBJ1-2. The CDR3 is made up of 14 amino acids. CDR1 and CDR2 from the germline V gene are MNHEY and SVGAGI. The CDR3 reads CASSWGLWTQGYTF.

The V and J genes are TRBV5-4 and TRBJ2-7. The CDR3 has 14 residues. Germline lookup yields CDR1 SGHNT and CDR2 YYREEE (reference sequence). This CDR3 reads CASSSTVASGEQYF.

The chain links TRBV6-6 to TRBJ2-5; TCRdb picks TRBD1, but there is no DNA to check that call. The CDR3 has 17 amino acids. Germline loops: CDR1 MNHNY, CDR2 SVGAGI (reference sequence). The CDR3 spells CASSYSRGQGSLETQYF.

V usage is TRBV6-5 and J usage is TRBJ1-1; TCRdb returns TRBD1, unconfirmable since there is no DNA. CDR3 length: 13 amino acids. CDR1 and CDR2 from the germline V gene are MNHEY and SVGAGI. The CDR3 region is CASRRQDYTEAFF.

The J gene is TRBJ1-2, the V gene TRBV5-1. The CDR3 runs to 15 residues. From germline, CDR1 is SGHRS and CDR2 YFSETQ. CDR3 loop: CASSDKAGANYGYTF.

The gene calls are TRBV6-5 and TRBJ1-5; TCRdb designates TRBD1, a call that cannot be tested without DNA. This CDR3 contains 14 residues. Germline CDR1 reads MNHEY; CDR2 reads SVGAGI. The chain's CDR3 is CASSVDRGNQPQHF.

Measured by frequency, this clonotype is medium-sized (0.01 to 0.1%). J is TRBJ2-1 and V is TRBV7-9; checking the TCRdb D call of TRBD2 is not possible without DNA. This CDR3 comprises 15 residues. In germline, CDR1 is SEHNR, CDR2 FQNEAQ (reference sequence). CDR3 in amino acids: CASSWGLAGYNEQFF.

The chain uses TRBV19 and TRBJ1-1; TCRdb calls TRBD1, which cannot be checked without DNA. The CDR3 is 14 amino acids. Germline loops: CDR1 LNHDA, CDR2 SQIVND (reference sequence). CDR3 sequence reads: CASSIVDRGTEAFF.

Its frequency marks this clonotype as medium-sized (0.01 to 0.1%). The V call is TRBV19, the J call TRBJ1-2. Germline values: CDR1 LNHDA, CDR2 SQIVND (reference sequence). This CDR3 region has 15 residues. CDR3 residues: CASSPAGTKRNGYTF.

The chain joins TRBV5-1 to TRBJ2-3; TCRdb picks TRBD1, but there is no DNA to check that call. The CDR3 loop spans 17 amino acids. CDR1 is SGHRS and CDR2 is YFSETQ in the germline V gene. Here the CDR3 reads CASSLNRGATAQDTQYF.

The chain couples TRBV5-4 to TRBJ2-2. The CDR3 sequence is 15 residues long. Germline V gives CDR1 SGHNT, CDR2 YYREEE (reference sequence). The CDR3: CASSPYGTSTGELFF.

The V call is TRBV7-9, the J call TRBJ2-2. Germline lookup yields CDR1 SEHNR and CDR2 FQNEAQ (reference sequence). This CDR3 contains 13 residues. This CDR3 reads CASSLRASGELFF.